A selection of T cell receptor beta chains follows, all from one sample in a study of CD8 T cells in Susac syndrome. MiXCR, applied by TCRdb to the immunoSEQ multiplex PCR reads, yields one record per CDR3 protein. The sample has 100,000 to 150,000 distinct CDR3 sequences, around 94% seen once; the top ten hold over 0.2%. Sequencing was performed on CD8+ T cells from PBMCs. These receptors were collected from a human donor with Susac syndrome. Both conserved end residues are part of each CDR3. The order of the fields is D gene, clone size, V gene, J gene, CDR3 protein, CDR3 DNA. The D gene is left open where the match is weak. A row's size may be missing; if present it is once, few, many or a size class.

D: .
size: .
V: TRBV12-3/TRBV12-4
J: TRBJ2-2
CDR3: CASKGSGPGELFF
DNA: TGTGCCAGCAAAGGCAGCGGGCCCGGGGAGCTGTTTTTT

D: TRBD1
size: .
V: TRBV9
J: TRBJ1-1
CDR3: CASSGYRGPDTEAFF
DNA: TGTGCCAGCAGCGGATACAGGGGGCCGGACACTGAAGCTTTCTTT

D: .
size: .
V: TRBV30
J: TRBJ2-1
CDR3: CAWSVKGGYNEQFF
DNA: TGTGCCTGGAGTGTAAAAGGGGGCTACAATGAGCAGTTCTTC

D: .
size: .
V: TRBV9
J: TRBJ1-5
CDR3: CASSVGAGPQHF
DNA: TGTGCCAGCAGCGTAGGGGCAGGGCCCCAGCATTTT

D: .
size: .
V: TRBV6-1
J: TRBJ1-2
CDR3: CASSRSHGQDRYGYTF
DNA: TGTGCCAGCAGTCGATCTCACGGCCAGGACAGATATGGCTACACCTTC

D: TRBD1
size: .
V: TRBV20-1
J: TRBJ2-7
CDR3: CSAPGTGQNEQYF
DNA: TGCAGTGCTCCCGGGACAGGGCAAAACGAGCAGTACTTC

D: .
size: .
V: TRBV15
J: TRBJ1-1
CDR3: CATSRVQGGTEAFF
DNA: TGTGCCACCAGCAGAGTACAGGGAGGCACTGAAGCTTTCTTT

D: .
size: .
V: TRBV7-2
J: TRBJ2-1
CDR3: CASRVRRTTNEQFF
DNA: TGTGCCAGCAGAGTAAGAAGGACAACGAATGAGCAGTTCTTC

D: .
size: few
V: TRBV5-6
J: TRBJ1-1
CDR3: CASSMTENTEAFF
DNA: TGTGCCAGCAGCATGACAGAGAACACTGAAGCTTTCTTT

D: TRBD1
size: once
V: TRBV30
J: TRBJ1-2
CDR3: CAHTLGTELWGYTF
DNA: TGTGCCCACACACTAGGGACAGAACTATGGGGCTACACCTTC

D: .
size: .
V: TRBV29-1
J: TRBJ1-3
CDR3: CSVLISGRFPSSGNTIYF
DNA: TGCAGCGTCCTCATCAGCGGACGATTTCCAAGCTCTGGAAACACCATATATTTT

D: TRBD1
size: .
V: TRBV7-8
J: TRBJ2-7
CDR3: CASSLHGTASYEQYF
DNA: TGTGCCAGCAGCTTACACGGGACAGCGTCCTACGAGCAGTACTTC

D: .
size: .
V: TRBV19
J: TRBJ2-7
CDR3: CASSLAEFYEQYF
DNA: TGTGCCAGTAGTCTCGCAGAGTTCTACGAGCAGTACTTC

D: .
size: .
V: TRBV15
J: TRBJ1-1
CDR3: CATSWTRGLGTEAFF
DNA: TGTGCCACCTCCTGGACCAGAGGGCTGGGCACTGAAGCTTTCTTT

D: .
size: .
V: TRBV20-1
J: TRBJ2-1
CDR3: CSAILSSHNEQFF
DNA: TGCAGTGCTATTCTATCCTCCCACAATGAGCAGTTCTTC

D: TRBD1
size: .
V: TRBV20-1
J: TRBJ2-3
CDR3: CSARGGDSVSITDTQYF
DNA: TGCAGTGCTAGAGGTGGGGACAGCGTTTCTATCACAGATACGCAGTATTTT

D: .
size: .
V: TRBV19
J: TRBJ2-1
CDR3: CASSIDLVGVVSDNEQFF
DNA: TGTGCCAGTAGTATAGATCTAGTAGGGGTGGTTTCCGACAATGAGCAGTTCTTC

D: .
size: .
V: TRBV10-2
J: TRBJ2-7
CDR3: CASRDGSSYEQYF
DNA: TGCGCCAGCCGGGACGGGAGCTCCTACGAGCAGTACTTC

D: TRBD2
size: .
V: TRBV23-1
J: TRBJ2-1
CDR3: CASSQWQGGDEQFF
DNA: TGCGCCAGCAGTCAATGGCAGGGAGGGGATGAGCAGTTCTTC

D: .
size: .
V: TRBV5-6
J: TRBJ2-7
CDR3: CASSLDVDGYEQYF
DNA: TGTGCCAGCAGCCTTGATGTGGACGGCTACGAGCAGTACTTC

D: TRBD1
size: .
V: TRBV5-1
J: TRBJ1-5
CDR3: CARTGTGNRDAVFLTANQPQHF
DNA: TGCGCCAGAACCGGGACAGGCAACCGGGACGCCGTGTTCCTAACAGCGAATCAGCCCCAGCATTTT

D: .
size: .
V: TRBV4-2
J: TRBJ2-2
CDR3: CASSPQAGSLVNTGELFF
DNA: TGTGCCAGCAGCCCGCAAGCCGGCAGCTTAGTGAACACCGGGGAGCTGTTTTTT

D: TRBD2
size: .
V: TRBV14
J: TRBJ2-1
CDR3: CASSQDGAGALYNEQFF
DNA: TGTGCCAGCAGCCAAGACGGAGCGGGAGCCCTCTACAATGAGCAGTTCTTC

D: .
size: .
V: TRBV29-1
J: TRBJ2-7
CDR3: CSVSLDGFSYEQYF
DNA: TGCAGCGTAAGCCTCGACGGGTTCTCCTACGAGCAGTACTTC